The clone carrying this T cell receptor (beta chain) occurred a few times. The beta constant-region primer was an equimolar mix of two oligonucleotides covering TRBC1 and TRBC2. One entry per CDR3 protein results from TCRdb running MiXCR on the UMI-ligation and nested PCR reads. The sample comprises approximately 140,000 distinct CDR3 sequences, about 15% of which are singletons, and about 0.14% rests with the top ten. This entry belongs to a study of naive and memory T cell subsets. Sequencing used naive CD4+ T cells from blood. The sequence came from a human donor in good health.

The DNA for the CDR3 is TGTGCCAGCAGCTCCGGGACTGGGGTAGATACGCAGTATTTT. It specifies CASSSGTGVDTQYF. The chain recombines TRBV12-3 or TRBV12-4 with TRBJ2-3; a possible D gene is TRBD2 (6 bases). The CDR3 sequence is 14 residues long. The V end was cut by 6 bases, the J end by 5 bases, with 15 bases between.